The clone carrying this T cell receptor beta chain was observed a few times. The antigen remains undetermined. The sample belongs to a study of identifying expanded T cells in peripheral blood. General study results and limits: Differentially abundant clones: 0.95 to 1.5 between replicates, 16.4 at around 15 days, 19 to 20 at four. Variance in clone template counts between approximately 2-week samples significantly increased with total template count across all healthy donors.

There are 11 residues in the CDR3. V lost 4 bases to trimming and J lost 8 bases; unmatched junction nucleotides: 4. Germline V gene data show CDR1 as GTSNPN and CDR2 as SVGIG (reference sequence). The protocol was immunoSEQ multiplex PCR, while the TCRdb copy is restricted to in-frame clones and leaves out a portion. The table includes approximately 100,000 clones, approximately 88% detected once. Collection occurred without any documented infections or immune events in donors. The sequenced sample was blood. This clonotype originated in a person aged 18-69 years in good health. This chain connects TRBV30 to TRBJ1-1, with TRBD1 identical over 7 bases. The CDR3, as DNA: TGTGCCTGGACCGCGGACAGGGAAGCTTTCTTT. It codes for CAWTADREAFF.